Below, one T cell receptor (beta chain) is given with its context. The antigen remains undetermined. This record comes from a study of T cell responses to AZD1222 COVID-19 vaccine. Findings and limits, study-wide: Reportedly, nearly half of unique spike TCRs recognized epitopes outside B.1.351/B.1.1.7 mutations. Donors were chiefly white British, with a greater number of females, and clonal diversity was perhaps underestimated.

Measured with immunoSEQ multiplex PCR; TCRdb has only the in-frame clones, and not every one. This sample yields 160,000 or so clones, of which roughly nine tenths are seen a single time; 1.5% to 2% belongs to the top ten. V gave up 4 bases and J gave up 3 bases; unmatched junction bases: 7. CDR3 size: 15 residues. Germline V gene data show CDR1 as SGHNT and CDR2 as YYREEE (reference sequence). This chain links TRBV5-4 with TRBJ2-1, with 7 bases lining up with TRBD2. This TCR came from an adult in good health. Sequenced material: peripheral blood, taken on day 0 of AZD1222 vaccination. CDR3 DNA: TGTGCCAGCAGCCTCCGGCTAGCGGACTACAATGAGCAGTTCTTC. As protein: CASSLRLADYNEQFF.